This TCR beta chain was captured by sequencing in a study of T cell changes during pregnancy in multiple sclerosis. The CDR3 sequence is 18 residues long. Trimming cost V 4 bases and J 0 bases, with 19 bases left between them. Germline CDR1 reads LNHDA; CDR2 reads SQIVND (reference sequence). TCRdb's table, derived via immunoSEQ multiplex PCR, lists solely in-frame clones and lacks some. The sample gives roughly 50,000 clones, 91% of which show up once; about 1% is in the top ten. This chain links TRBV19 with TRBJ1-5; a possible D gene is TRBD1 (5 bases). This clonotype was sampled from a female donor in good health, enrolled as a control in a pregnancy study. This material consisted of peripheral blood, taken after pregnancy. In nucleotides, the CDR3 is TGTGCCAGTAGTAGAGCCGGCGCCAGGGCCTATAGCAATCAGCCCCAGCATTTT. This sequence encodes CASSRAGARAYSNQPQHF.